This TCR beta chain derives from a study of human versus mouse CDR3 diversity and MHC coevolution. Overall study results and limits: By iCHAO1, human TCR beta clonotypes numbered about 1.5 million, the most.

Germline CDR1 SGHRS, CDR2 YFSETQ. This CDR3 spans 13 amino acids. V was cut by 4 bases and J by 9 bases, with 13 bases left in between. Comments on this clone: Its antigen is still unknown.

TCRdb's copy holds only in-frame clones and misses some; the assay was immunoSEQ multiplex PCR. The sample holds tens of thousands of clones, 85% to 95% seen once. Source material: naive CD4+ T cells from blood. Documented subset: CD45RO-negative CD62L-positive naive CD4 T cells. The chain couples TRBV5-1 to TRBJ2-2, with D uncertain. This receptor was obtained from a person between 60 and 70 years old in good health. The CDR3 region is CASSPTAAWELFF. The CDR3 region has the DNA TGCGCCAGCAGCCCCACAGCCGCTTGGGAGCTGTTTTTT.